Listed below are T cell receptor beta chains from one sample, sequenced in a study of T cells in Graves' hyperthyroidism and ophthalmopathy. Via MiXCR, TCRdb re-called the multiplex PCR reads, giving one row per CDR3 protein. Of 80,000 to 100,000 distinct CDR3 sequences in the sample, roughly 40% are singletons; the top ten hold roughly 10%. Material for sequencing was peripheral blood or thyroid tissue (not recorded which). Receptors originate from a woman under 40 with Graves' hyperthyroidism. CDR3s include the opening cysteine and the closing phenylalanine or tryptophan. D genes are given only for firm matches. The size entry is marked missing in some rows and otherwise reads once, few, many or a size class.

>TRBJ1-1|-|TRBV27|-
CASRRTQNTEALF
TGTGCCAGCAGAAGGACACAGAACACTGAAGCTCTCTTT
>TRBJ1-1|-|TRBV15|-
CATSGTDLETEAFF
TGTGCCACCAGCGGGACGGACCTTGAGACTGAAGCTTTCTTT
>TRBJ2-5|TRBD2|TRBV7-2|few
CASSRWAGLAETQYF
TGTGCCAGCAGCCGATGGGCGGGACTAGCGGAGACCCAGTACTTC
>TRBJ1-2|-|TRBV2|many
CAENTVGYTF
TGTGCCGAAAACACCGTTGGCTACACCTTC
>TRBJ1-3|-|TRBV7-9|many
CASSLGFGLSGNTIYF
TGTGCCAGCAGCTTAGGGTTCGGACTCTCTGGAAACACCATATATTTT
>TRBJ2-5|TRBD2|TRBV29-1|-
CSVLAGQETQYF
TGCAGCGTCCTAGCGGGACAAGAGACCCAGTACTTC
>TRBJ2-3|-|TRBV20-1|many
CSASAQGTDTQYF
TGCAGTGCTAGTGCGCAGGGCACAGATACGCAGTATTTT
>TRBJ2-5|TRBD2|TRBV20-1|many
CSARDWTSAKETQYF
TGCAGTGCTAGAGATTGGACTAGCGCGAAAGAGACCCAGTACTTC
>TRBJ2-7|TRBD2|TRBV7-9|-
CASSRTSGISYEQYF
TGTGCCAGCAGCAGAACTAGCGGGATCTCCTACGAGCAGTACTTC
>TRBJ1-2|TRBD1|TRBV4-1|many
CASSQVRDSSGYTF
TGCGCCAGCAGCCAGGTCCGGGACAGCTCTGGCTACACCTTC
>TRBJ2-2|-|TRBV2|many
CASSEDGLQVELFF
TGTGCCAGCAGTGAAGACGGCCTTCAGGTGGAGCTGTTTTTT
>TRBJ2-7|-|TRBV14|many
CASSQNRRSYEQYF
TGTGCCAGCAGCCAAAACAGGAGGTCCTACGAGCAGTACTTC
>TRBJ1-2|TRBD1|TRBV20-1|-
CSASGTGHGYTF
TGCAGTGCTAGTGGGACAGGGCATGGCTACACCTTC